These 24 T cell receptor beta chains share one sample of origin, sequenced in a study of blood T cell repertoires in COVID-19. The repertoire was sequenced with immunoSEQ multiplex PCR; TCRdb's copy has only in-frame clones and lacks some. Of under 200,000 clones in the sample, roughly 80% were seen once. Sequencing used peripheral blood. All receptors come from a man aged 55 to 70 with acute or convalescent COVID-19.

The chain has TRBV9 and TRBJ1-1; the D is unclear. Germline V CDR1 and CDR2: SGDLS, YYNGEE. This CDR3 has 15 residues. Trimming took off 0 bases at V and 1 base at J, with 10 bases between the two ends. The CDR3 nucleotides read TGTGCCAGCAGCGTAGCTACCCCGGGGAACACTGAAGCTTTCTTT. The encoded protein is CASSVATPGNTEAFF.

The genes are TRBV3-1 (or the pseudogene TRBV3-2) and TRBJ1-1; 10 bases are a match to TRBD1. V trimming: 4 bases; J trimming: 4 bases; junction bases outside the gene matches: 9. The CDR3 loop spans 16 amino acids. Germline CDR1 LGHDT, CDR2 YNNKEL (reference sequence). The CDR3 bases are TGTGCCAGCAGCCTGGGACAGGGGATTTTGGCCACTGAAGCTTTCTTT. It specifies CASSLGQGILATEAFF.

J is TRBJ2-3 and V is TRBV11-2; D might be TRBD2 (5 bases). Per germline, CDR1 SGHAT and CDR2 FQNNGV. The CDR3 contains 14 residues. Trimming left V 3 bases short and J 2 bases short, with 9 bases between. The CDR3 sequence is CASSFWRVTDTQYF. For the CDR3, the DNA is TGTGCCAGCAGCTTTTGGCGGGTCACAGATACGCAGTATTTT.

This clone was picked up a small number of times. The CDR3 here is CASSQVKGEQFF. CDR3 DNA sequence: TGTGCCAGCAGCCAAGTCAAGGGGGAGCAGTTCTTC. V usage is TRBV3-1 (or the pseudogene TRBV3-2) and J usage is TRBJ2-1; a weak D match, TRBD1 (5 bases). V was pared by 1 base and J by 10 bases, with 8 bases between. CDR3 length: 12 amino acids. Germline V gene sequence: CDR1 LGHDT, CDR2 YNNKEL (reference sequence).

V is TRBV4-2 and J is TRBJ1-3; TRBD1 agrees at 7 bases. V trimming: 4 bases; J trimming: 1 base; junction bases outside the gene matches: 10. Germline loops: CDR1 LGHNA, CDR2 YNFKEQ. The CDR3 has 17 residues. CDR3 in DNA: TGTGCCAGCAGCCCCTACAGGGGCTCCCCTTCTGGAAACACCATATATTTT. The encoded protein is CASSPYRGSPSGNTIYF.

The chain employs TRBV19 and TRBJ2-7; the match to TRBD1 covers 9 bases. This CDR3 has 14 amino acids. CDR1 is LNHDA, CDR2 SQIVND, per germline (reference sequence). With V trimmed by 4 bases and J by 2 bases, 3 bases remained unmatched. CDR3 loop: CASSRDREAYEQYF. CDR3 bases: TGTGCCAGTAGTAGGGACAGGGAGGCCTACGAGCAGTACTTC.

CDR3 loop: CAWKRENQQYF. CDR3 nucleotides: TGTGCCTGGAAGAGGGAAAATCAGCAGTACTTC. The chain uses TRBV30 and TRBJ2-7, with TRBD2 as a possible D gene (5 bases). The germline V gene encodes CDR1 GTSNPN and CDR2 SVGIG (reference sequence). Trimming stripped 4 bases from V and 8 bases from J, with 12 bases between. CDR3 length: 11 amino acids.

For this clone: Other nucleotide sequences from this sample produce the same CDR3. The chain carries TRBV9 and TRBJ2-7, with 7 bases that match TRBD1. Unmatched junction bases numbered 3, after V lost 0 bases and J lost 6 bases. The germline CDR1 and CDR2 sequences are SGDLS and YYNGEE. CDR3 length equals 13 residues. The CDR3 sequence: CASSVGGGSEQYF. CDR3 nucleotide sequence: TGTGCCAGCAGCGTAGGAGGGGGCAGCGAGCAGTACTTC. The variable domain in full, with the rest retrieved from reference TRBV9 and TRBJ2-7, is DSGVTQTPKHLITATGQRVTLRCSPRSGDLSVYWYQQSLDQGLQFLIQYYNGEERAKGNILERFSAQQFPDLHSELNLSSLELGDSALYFCASSVGGGSEQYFGPGTRLTVT.

The rearrangement joins TRBV13 to TRBJ2-7, with a weak D call TRBD2 (6 bases). Trimming shortened V by 5 bases and J by 1 base, and 18 bases separated the two germline ends. The CDR3 is 16 residues long. The germline gives CDR1 PRHDT, CDR2 FYEKMQ (reference sequence). CDR3 sequence reads: CASSGGGGMDSYEQYF. The CDR3 nucleotides read TGTGCCAGCAGCGGCGGCGGAGGGATGGATTCCTACGAGCAGTACTTC.

This chain joins TRBV6-5 and TRBJ2-7, with TRBD2 identical over 10 bases. Germline assignment: CDR1 MNHEY and CDR2 SVGAGI. Trimming cost V 6 bases and J 3 bases; bases outside gene matches: 5. The CDR3 spans 14 residues. The CDR3 sequence is CASSPSGGDYEQYF. CDR3 sequence (DNA): TGTGCCAGCAGCCCCAGCGGGGGGGACTACGAGCAGTACTTC.

The V gene is TRBV12-3 or TRBV12-4, the J gene TRBJ2-7; D gene ambiguous. This CDR3 spans 11 amino acids. V was trimmed by 4 bases and J by 7 bases, leaving 8 bases between them. This chain's CDR3 is CASSYSVEQYF. In DNA form, the CDR3 reads TGTGCCAGCAGTTACAGTGTGGAGCAGTACTTC.

This chain links TRBV11-1 with TRBJ2-7, with TRBD1 identical over 11 bases. The germline V gene has CDR1 SGHAT and CDR2 FQDESV (reference sequence). Trimming removed 1 base from V and 2 bases from J; junction bases left unmatched: 1. CDR3 length: 15 amino acids. CDR3 region: CASSLVGQGAYEQYF. CDR3 coding DNA: TGTGCCAGCAGCTTAGTGGGACAGGGGGCCTACGAGCAGTACTTC.

The chain carries TRBV7-9 and TRBJ2-3, with 8 bases aligning to TRBD1. The ends lost 5 bases at V and 2 bases at J; junction bases unmatched: 6. Germline V gene sequence: CDR1 SEHNR, CDR2 FQNEAQ (reference sequence). The CDR3 consists of 15 residues. CDR3 bases: TGTGCCAGCAGCCCGGACAGGGTCCTCACAGATACGCAGTATTTT. The encoded protein is CASSPDRVLTDTQYF.

J is TRBJ1-5 and V is TRBV7-9, with TRBD1 matching over 8 bases. CDR1 is SEHNR, CDR2 FQNEAQ, per germline (reference sequence). This CDR3 is built from 15 residues. Trimming cost V 5 bases and J 5 bases; bases outside gene matches: 8. CDR3: CASSHPQGAYQPQHF. CDR3 nucleotides: TGTGCCAGCAGCCACCCCCAGGGGGCTTATCAGCCCCAGCATTTT.

V gene TRBV5-4 combines with J gene TRBJ2-3, with 12 bases identical to TRBD2. CDR1 SGHNT and CDR2 YYREEE come from the germline V gene (reference sequence). V lost 4 bases and J lost 5; bases outside the gene matches: 11. The CDR3 totals 17 residues. CDR3 nucleotide sequence: TGTGCCAGCAGCCATCCCGCTAGCGGGGGGGCCCAAGATACGCAGTATTTT. As protein: CASSHPASGGAQDTQYF.

This chain uses TRBV30 with TRBJ1-5; 7 bases align to TRBD1. Germline CDR1 GTSNPN, CDR2 SVGIG (reference sequence). V dropped 2 bases and J dropped 5; count of bases not matched to a gene: 6. This CDR3 is built from 14 residues. This chain's CDR3 is CAWSSGTDHQPQHF. The CDR3 DNA is TGTGCCTGGAGTTCCGGGACAGACCATCAGCCCCAGCATTTT.

The gene calls are TRBV7-9 and TRBJ1-2, with 8 bases lining up with TRBD1. CDR3 length: 14 residues. CDR1 is SEHNR, CDR2 FQNEAQ, per germline (reference sequence). V shed 6 bases, J shed 5 bases, and the junction held 8 bases outside the gene matches. The CDR3 spells CASRDRQGNYGYTF. In DNA, the CDR3 is TGTGCCAGCAGGGATCGACAGGGGAATTATGGCTACACCTTC.

This chain links TRBV6-5 with TRBJ1-4, with D maybe TRBD1 (5 bases). The CDR3 spans 15 residues. The V gene lost 7 bases and the J gene lost 7 bases, with 19 bases spanning the gap. CDR1 is MNHEY, CDR2 SVGAGI, per germline. The CDR3 sequence: CASIPGTSGVEKLFF. The CDR3 DNA is TGTGCCAGCATCCCGGGGACTTCGGGGGTTGAAAAACTGTTTTTT.

The genes are TRBV5-1 and TRBJ1-6; a weak D match, TRBD1 (6 bases). Trimming removed 0 bases at V and 6 bases at J, with 16 bases between. Germline loops: CDR1 SGHRS, CDR2 YFSETQ. There are 17 residues in the CDR3. This CDR3 is CASSLGLRGGINSPLHF. CDR3 coding DNA: TGCGCCAGCAGCTTGGGACTAAGGGGGGGGATTAATTCACCCCTCCACTTT.

This clone was detected a few times. The gene calls are TRBV2 and TRBJ2-7; TRBD2 matches at 14 bases. CDR1 and CDR2 (germline): SNHLY, FYNNEI. The CDR3 sequence is 16 residues long. Trimming took 6 bases from V and 2 from J; bases not matched to a gene: 6. CDR3 in DNA: TGTGCCAGCAGGGGGACTAGCGGGGGCCGAACCTACGAGCAGTACTTC. As protein: CASRGTSGGRTYEQYF.

The chain employs TRBV3-1 (or the pseudogene TRBV3-2) and TRBJ1-2; 9 bases agree with TRBD1. CDR3 length: 16 amino acids. Germline CDR1 LGHDT, CDR2 YNNKEL (reference sequence). V lost 5 bases and J lost 7; bases outside the gene matches: 14. The chain's CDR3 is CASSEGQGRRRGGYTF. The CDR3, as DNA: TGTGCCAGCAGCGAGGGACAGGGACGGAGAAGAGGTGGCTACACCTTC.

A few counts support this clone. The chain employs TRBV5-4 and TRBJ2-2, with 7 positions matching TRBD2. V shed 0 bases and J 1 base; nucleotides not matched to a gene: 0. CDR1 and CDR2 from the germline V gene are SGHNT and YYREEE (reference sequence). The CDR3 spans 15 residues. For the CDR3, the DNA is TGTGCCAGCAGCTTGGGCGGGGGGAACACCGGGGAGCTGTTTTTT. Residues: CASSLGGGNTGELFF. Combining the CDR3 with reference TRBV5-4 and TRBJ2-2 gives the whole variable domain ETGVTQSPTHLIKTRGQQVTLRCSSQSGHNTVSWYQQALGQGPQFIFQYYREEENGRGNFPPRFSGLQFPNYSSELNVNALELDDSALYLCASSLGGGNTGELFFGEGSRLTVL.

A few counts support this clone. The chain recombines TRBV7-9 with TRBJ2-7; D is ambiguous. The germline gives CDR1 SEHNR, CDR2 FQNEAQ (reference sequence). The length of the CDR3 is 12 residues. V was cut by 1 base and J by 4 bases, with 5 bases left in between. CDR3 bases: TGTGCCAGCAGCTTAGTAGTTTACGAGCAGTACTTC. Translating gives CASSLVVYEQYF.

The chain couples TRBV5-6 to TRBJ2-7; 7 positions agree with TRBD1. CDR1 SGHDT and CDR2 YYEEEE come from the germline V gene. This CDR3 spans 15 amino acids. Trimming at V came to 1 base and at J to 3 bases, leaving 7 bases not matched to a gene. For the CDR3, the DNA is TGTGCCAGCAGCTTGATAGGGGGCGCGGTCTACGAGCAGTACTTC. As protein: CASSLIGGAVYEQYF. Combining the CDR3 with reference TRBV5-6 and TRBJ2-7 gives the whole variable domain DAGVTQSPTHLIKTRGQQVTLRCSPKSGHDTVSWYQQALGQGPQFIFQYYEEEERQRGNFPDRFSGHQFPNYSSELNVNALLLGDSALYLCASSLIGGAVYEQYFGPGTRLTVT.